The clone carrying this T cell receptor beta chain was picked up a small number of times. This sample's TCRbeta library carried unique molecular identifier barcodes. MiXCR was run by TCRdb on the PCR reads, yielding one entry per CDR3 protein. The sample contains about 360,000 distinct CDR3 sequences, about an eighth of which appear only once. Trimming removed 5 bases from V and 3 bases from J; junction bases left unmatched: 12. Germline assignment: CDR1 LNHDA and CDR2 SQIVND (reference sequence). The CDR3 runs to 18 residues. The data were obtained in a study of T-cell reconstitution after alpha-beta-depleted transplantation in children.

This TCR was recovered from a human donor who donated a stem cell graft to a child with Fanconi anemia. The chain joins TRBV19 to TRBJ2-1; TRBD2 aligns across 11 bases. The sample in question was PBMCs, obtained from the stem cell graft. The CDR3 DNA sequence: TGTGCCAGTAGTCCGAAGGGACTAGCGGTACTTAACTACAATGAGCAGTTCTTC. Translating it yields CASSPKGLAVLNYNEQFF.